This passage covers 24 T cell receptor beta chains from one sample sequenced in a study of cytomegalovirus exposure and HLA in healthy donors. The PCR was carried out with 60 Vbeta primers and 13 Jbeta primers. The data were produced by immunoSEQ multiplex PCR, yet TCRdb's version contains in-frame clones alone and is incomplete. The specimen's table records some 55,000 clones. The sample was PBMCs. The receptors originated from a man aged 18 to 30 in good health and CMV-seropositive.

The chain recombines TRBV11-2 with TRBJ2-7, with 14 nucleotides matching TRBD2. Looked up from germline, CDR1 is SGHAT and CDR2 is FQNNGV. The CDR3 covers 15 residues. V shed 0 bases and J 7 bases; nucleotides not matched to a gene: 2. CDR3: CASSLETSGRGEQYF. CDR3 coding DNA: TGTGCCAGCAGCTTAGAGACTAGCGGGAGGGGTGAGCAGTACTTC.

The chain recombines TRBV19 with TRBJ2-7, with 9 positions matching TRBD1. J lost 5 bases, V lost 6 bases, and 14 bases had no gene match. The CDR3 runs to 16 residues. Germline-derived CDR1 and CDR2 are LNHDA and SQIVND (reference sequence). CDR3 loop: CASRDNPGTGKDEQYF. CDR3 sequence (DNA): TGTGCCAGTAGGGACAATCCCGGGACAGGGAAGGACGAGCAGTACTTC.

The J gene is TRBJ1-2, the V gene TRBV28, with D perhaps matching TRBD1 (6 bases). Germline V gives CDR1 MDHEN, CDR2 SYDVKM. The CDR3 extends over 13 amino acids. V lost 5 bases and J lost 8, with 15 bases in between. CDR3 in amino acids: CASSISHREGYTF. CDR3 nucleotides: TGTGCCAGCAGTATATCACACAGGGAAGGCTACACCTTC.

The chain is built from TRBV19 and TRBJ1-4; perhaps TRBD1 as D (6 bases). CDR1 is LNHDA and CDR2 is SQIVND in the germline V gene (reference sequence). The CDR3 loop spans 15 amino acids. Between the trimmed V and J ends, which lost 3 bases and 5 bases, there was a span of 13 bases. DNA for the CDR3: TGTGCCAGTAGTATCAGGGGTCCCGGGAATGAAAAACTGTTTTTT. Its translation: CASSIRGPGNEKLFF. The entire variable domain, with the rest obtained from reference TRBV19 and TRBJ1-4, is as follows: DGGITQSPKYLFRKEGQNVTLSCEQNLNHDAMYWYRQDPGQGLRLIYYSQIVNDFQKGDIAEGYSVSREKKESFPLTVTSAQKNPTAFYLCASSIRGPGNEKLFFGSGTQLSVL.

CDR3 DNA: TGTGCCAGCAGCGGTCGGGCGGGAGGCGCGTTTAGTGGGGATACGCAGTATTTT. Translation gives CASSGRAGGAFSGDTQYF. The chain uses TRBV13 and TRBJ2-3; TRBD2 matches at 8 bases. Germline V gives CDR1 PRHDT, CDR2 FYEKMQ (reference sequence). The V gene end was trimmed by 5 bases and the J gene end by 6 bases; junction bases not matched to a gene: 19. CDR3 length: 18 residues.

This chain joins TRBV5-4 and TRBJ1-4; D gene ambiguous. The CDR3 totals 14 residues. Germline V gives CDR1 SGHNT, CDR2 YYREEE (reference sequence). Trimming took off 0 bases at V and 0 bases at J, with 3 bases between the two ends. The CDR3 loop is CASSLAATNEKLFF. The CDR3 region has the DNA TGTGCCAGCAGCTTGGCTGCAACTAATGAAAAACTGTTTTTT.

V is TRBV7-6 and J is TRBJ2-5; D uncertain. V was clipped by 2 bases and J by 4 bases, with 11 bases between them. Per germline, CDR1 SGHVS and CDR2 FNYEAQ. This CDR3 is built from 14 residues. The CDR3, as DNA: TGTGCCAGCAGCTTATACCTTAGTGGAGAGACCCAGTACTTC. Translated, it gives CASSLYLSGETQYF. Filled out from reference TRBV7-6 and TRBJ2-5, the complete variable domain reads GAGVSQSPRYKVTKRGQDVALRCDPISGHVSLYWYRQALGQGPEFLTYFNYEAQQDKSGLPNDRFSAERPEGSISTLTIQRTEQRDSAMYRCASSLYLSGETQYFGPGTRLLVL.

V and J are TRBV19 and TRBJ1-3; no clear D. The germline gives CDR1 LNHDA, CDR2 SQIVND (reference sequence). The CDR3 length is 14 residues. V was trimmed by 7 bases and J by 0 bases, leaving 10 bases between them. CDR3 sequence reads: CASITAYSGNTIYF. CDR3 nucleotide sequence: TGTGCCAGTATAACAGCCTACTCTGGAAACACCATATATTTT.

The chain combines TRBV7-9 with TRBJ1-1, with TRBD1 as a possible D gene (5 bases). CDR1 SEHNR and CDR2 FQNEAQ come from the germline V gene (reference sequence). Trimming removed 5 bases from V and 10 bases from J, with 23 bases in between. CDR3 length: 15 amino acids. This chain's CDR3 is CASSRSGTFPGGAFF. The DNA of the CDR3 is TGTGCCAGCAGCCGATCCGGGACTTTCCCGGGAGGAGCTTTCTTT.

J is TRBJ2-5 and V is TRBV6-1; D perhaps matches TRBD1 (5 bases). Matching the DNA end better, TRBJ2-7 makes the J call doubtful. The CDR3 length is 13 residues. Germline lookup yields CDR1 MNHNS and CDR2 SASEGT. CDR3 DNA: TGTGCCACCGAGACAGACAACTCCTACGAGCAGTACTTC. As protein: CATETDNSYEQYF.

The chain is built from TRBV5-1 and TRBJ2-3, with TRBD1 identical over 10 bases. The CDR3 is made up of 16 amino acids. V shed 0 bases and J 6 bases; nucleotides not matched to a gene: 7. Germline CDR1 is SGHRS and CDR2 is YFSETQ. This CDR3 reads CASSLGTGTGVDTQYF. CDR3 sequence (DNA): TGCGCCAGCAGCTTGGGGACCGGGACAGGGGTTGATACGCAGTATTTT.

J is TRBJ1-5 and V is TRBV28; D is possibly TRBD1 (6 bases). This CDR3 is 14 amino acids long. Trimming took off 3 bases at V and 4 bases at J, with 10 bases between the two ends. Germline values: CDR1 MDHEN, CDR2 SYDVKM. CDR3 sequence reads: CASSLPDRNQPQHF. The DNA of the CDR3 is TGTGCCAGCAGTTTGCCGGACAGAAATCAGCCCCAGCATTTT.

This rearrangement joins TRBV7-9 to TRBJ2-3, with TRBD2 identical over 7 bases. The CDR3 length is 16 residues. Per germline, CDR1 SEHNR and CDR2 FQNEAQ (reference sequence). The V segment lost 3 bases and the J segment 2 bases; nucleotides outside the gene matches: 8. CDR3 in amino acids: CASSLGEGQNTDTQYF. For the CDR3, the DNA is TGTGCCAGCAGCTTGGGGGAGGGCCAGAACACAGATACGCAGTATTTT.

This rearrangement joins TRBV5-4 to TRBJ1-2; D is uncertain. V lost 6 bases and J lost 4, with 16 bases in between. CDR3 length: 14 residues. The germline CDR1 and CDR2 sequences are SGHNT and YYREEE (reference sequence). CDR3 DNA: TGTGCCAGCACCCTTGGTACGCGAGGCTATGGCTACACCTTC. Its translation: CASTLGTRGYGYTF.

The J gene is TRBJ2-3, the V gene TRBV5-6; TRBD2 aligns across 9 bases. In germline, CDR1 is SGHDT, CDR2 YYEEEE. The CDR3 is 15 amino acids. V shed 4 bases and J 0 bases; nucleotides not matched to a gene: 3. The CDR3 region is CASSGLASSTDTQYF. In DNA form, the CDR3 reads TGTGCCAGCAGCGGACTAGCGTCTAGCACAGATACGCAGTATTTT. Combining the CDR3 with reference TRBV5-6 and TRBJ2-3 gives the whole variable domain DAGVTQSPTHLIKTRGQQVTLRCSPKSGHDTVSWYQQALGQGPQFIFQYYEEEERQRGNFPDRFSGHQFPNYSSELNVNALLLGDSALYLCASSGLASSTDTQYFGPGTRLTVL.

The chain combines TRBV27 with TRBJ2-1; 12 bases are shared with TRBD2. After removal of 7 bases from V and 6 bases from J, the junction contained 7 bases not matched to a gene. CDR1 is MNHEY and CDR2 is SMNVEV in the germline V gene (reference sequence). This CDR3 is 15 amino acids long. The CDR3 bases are TGTGCCAGCACCAAGGCTAGCGGGAGGGCCAATGAGCAGTTCTTC. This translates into CASTKASGRANEQFF.

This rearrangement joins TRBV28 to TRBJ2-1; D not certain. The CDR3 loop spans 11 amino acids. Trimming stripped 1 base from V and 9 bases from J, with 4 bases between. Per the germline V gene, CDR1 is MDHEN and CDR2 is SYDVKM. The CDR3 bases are TGTGCCAGCAGTTTATCGGGTGAGCAGTTCTTC. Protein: CASSLSGEQFF.

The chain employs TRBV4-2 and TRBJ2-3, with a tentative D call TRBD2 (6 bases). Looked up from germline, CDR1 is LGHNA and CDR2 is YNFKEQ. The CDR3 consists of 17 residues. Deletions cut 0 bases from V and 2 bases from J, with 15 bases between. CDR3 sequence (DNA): TGTGCCAGCAGCCAAGAGGCTCTGGCTAGCGACACAGATACGCAGTATTTT. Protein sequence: CASSQEALASDTDTQYF.

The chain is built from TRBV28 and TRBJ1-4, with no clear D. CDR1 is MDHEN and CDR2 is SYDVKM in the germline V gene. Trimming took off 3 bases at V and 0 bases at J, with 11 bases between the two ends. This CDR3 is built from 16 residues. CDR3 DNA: TGTGCCAGCAGTTTGGGCATCATTGCAACTAATGAAAAACTGTTTTTT. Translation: CASSLGIIATNEKLFF.

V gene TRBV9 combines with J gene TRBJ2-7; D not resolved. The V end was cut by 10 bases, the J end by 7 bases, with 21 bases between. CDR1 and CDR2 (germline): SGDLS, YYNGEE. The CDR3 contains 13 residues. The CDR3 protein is CAGPTPPSGEQYF. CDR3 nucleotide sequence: TGTGCCGGGCCAACCCCCCCGTCAGGTGAGCAGTACTTC.

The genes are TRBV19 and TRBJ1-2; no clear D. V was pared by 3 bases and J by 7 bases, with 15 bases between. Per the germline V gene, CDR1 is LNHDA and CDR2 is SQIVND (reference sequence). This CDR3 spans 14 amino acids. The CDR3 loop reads CASSMNSLSGGYTF. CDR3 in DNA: TGTGCCAGTAGTATGAACAGCCTAAGTGGTGGCTACACCTTC. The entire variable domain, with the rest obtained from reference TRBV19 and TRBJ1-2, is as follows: DGGITQSPKYLFRKEGQNVTLSCEQNLNHDAMYWYRQDPGQGLRLIYYSQIVNDFQKGDIAEGYSVSREKKESFPLTVTSAQKNPTAFYLCASSMNSLSGGYTFGSGTRLTVV.

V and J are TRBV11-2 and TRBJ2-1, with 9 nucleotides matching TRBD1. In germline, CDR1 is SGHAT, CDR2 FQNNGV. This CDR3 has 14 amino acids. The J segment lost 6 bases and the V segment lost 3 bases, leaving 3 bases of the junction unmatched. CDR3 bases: TGTGCCAGCAGCTTGGGGACAGGGCCCAATGAGCAGTTCTTC. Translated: CASSLGTGPNEQFF.

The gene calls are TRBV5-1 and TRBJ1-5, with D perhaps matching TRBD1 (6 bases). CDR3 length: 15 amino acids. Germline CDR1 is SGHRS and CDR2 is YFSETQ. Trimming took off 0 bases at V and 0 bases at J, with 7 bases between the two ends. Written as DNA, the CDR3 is TGCGCCAGCAGCTTGGGGGACACTAGCAATCAGCCCCAGCATTTT. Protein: CASSLGDTSNQPQHF. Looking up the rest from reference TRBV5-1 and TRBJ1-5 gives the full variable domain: KAGVTQTPRYLIKTRGQQVTLSCSPISGHRSVSWYQQTPGQGLQFLFEYFSETQRNKGNFPGRFSGRQFSNSRSEMNVSTLELGDSALYLCASSLGDTSNQPQHFGDGTRLSIL.

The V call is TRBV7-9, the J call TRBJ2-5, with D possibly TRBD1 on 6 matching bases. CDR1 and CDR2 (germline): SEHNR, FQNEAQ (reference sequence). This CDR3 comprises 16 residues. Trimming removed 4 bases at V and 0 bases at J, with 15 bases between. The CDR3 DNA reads TGTGCCAGCAGCTACCGGGACACAAGGTACCAAGAGACCCAGTACTTC. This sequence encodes CASSYRDTRYQETQYF.